This T cell receptor (beta chain) comes out of a study of identical twins. Study-level results: The models systematically underestimated how much out-of-frame TCR alpha was shared in monozygotic twins. Beta out-of-frame twin sharing showed a weaker excess.

This CDR3 spans 17 amino acids. Trimming took 3 bases from V and 6 from J; bases not matched to a gene: 13. The germline V gene encodes CDR1 LNHDA and CDR2 SQIVND (reference sequence). In this sample, this clonotype turned up a few times. The target antigen is unknown. Via MiXCR, TCRdb re-called the 5' RACE reads, giving one row per CDR3 protein. The data hold just over 500,000 distinct CDR3 sequences, with about 20% observed a single time. These data are also associated with another study on T cells expressing NK-cell markers.

This chain connects TRBV19 to TRBJ1-2, with 10 nucleotides matching TRBD1. This TCR was sampled from a woman aged 18-35 years in good health. Material: CD4+ T cells sorted from blood. The CDR3 spells CASSMSGQGGERNGYTF. The CDR3 DNA is TGTGCCAGTAGTATGTCCGGACAGGGGGGTGAGAGAAATGGCTACACCTTC.